The 2 T cell receptor beta chains below all came from one sample that was sequenced in a study of T cell responses to AZD1222 COVID-19 vaccine. Clones were read by immunoSEQ multiplex PCR, and TCRdb kept only the in-frame ones, dropping some. Here the sample spans approximately 100,000 clones, 70% to 90% being singletons. The sequenced sample was peripheral blood, obtained 28 days after the second AZD1222 dose. These receptors originate from an adult who received the AZD1222 COVID-19 vaccine.

The J gene is TRBJ1-1, the V gene TRBV6-2 or TRBV6-3; D is undetermined. Trimming shortened V by 0 bases and J by 2 bases, and 13 bases separated the two germline ends. CDR1 and CDR2 from the germline V gene are MNHEY and SVGEGT. The CDR3 covers 16 residues. CDR3 nucleotide sequence: TGTGCCAGCAGTTACTCGAAAAACGTGGGTAACACTGAAGCTTTCTTT. Translated, it gives CASSYSKNVGNTEAFF.

This clone turned up a few times. The V call is TRBV28, the J call TRBJ2-1; D gene unclear. V was cut by 5 bases and J by 4 bases, with 15 bases left in between. Germline CDR1 MDHEN, CDR2 SYDVKM. CDR3 length: 15 amino acids. CDR3 DNA sequence: TGTGCCAGCAGTCCTCTTGGGAACTCATACAATGAGCAGTTCTTC. Translation gives CASSPLGNSYNEQFF.